This T cell receptor beta chain was retrieved from a study of radiotherapy plus CTLA-4 blockade in lung cancer (dated by TCRdb to 2017 to 2018). Looking at the study overall: Among the enrolled patients, 15% to 20% had an objective response, and around 31% reached disease control. Overall study outcomes, separate from this receptor: TCR clones derived from tumors expanded in peripheral blood after treatment with radiotherapy and ipilimumab. Increased serum interferon-beta after radiation, together with early dynamic changes in blood T cell clones, were reported to be the strongest predictors of response.

As concerns this clone: The target of this receptor is not known. Per-base qualities were not stored, and no clone one base away is much larger. The sample contains more than one DNA sequence encoding this CDR3.

Receptor libraries were prepared by the immunoSEQ multiplex PCR assay. TCRdb carries this immuneACCESS record with in-frame sequences only. Its versions omit some clonotypes, under half of them owing to an unresolved V gene in the studies checked, with the rest unexplained. In all, the sample holds about 39,000 clones, and 60% to 80% of those were seen once. The ten largest make up less than 25% of the sample. The study tested focal radiation therapy combined with CTLA-4 blockade (ipilimumab) in patients with chemo-refractory metastatic non-small-cell lung cancer. The CDR3 goes from the cysteine to the phenylalanine over 15 residues. CDR3 DNA is the only sequence kept; it has 45 bases, read in frame from the first base. The V end loses 6 bases and the J end loses 2 bases, and a stretch of 14 bases separates them. The germline V gene (reference sequence) gives CDR1 as MNHEY and CDR2 as SMNVEV.

The rearranged segments are TRBV27 and TRBJ1-5; the D segment could be TRBD1, given 6 matching bases. The TCR originated in a human donor with non-small cell lung cancer that progressed on radiotherapy plus ipilimumab. The source material was peripheral blood, sampled from a patient treated with radiotherapy plus ipilimumab. The CDR3 corresponds to CASRPGVIGNQPQHF. The DNA reads as follows: TGTGCCAGCAGGCCAGGGGTTATAGGCAATCAGCCCCAGCATTTT.